The 28 T cell receptor beta chains reported below all come from one sample, sequenced in a study of PD-L1 blockade in urothelial cancer. Time point of the sample: pretreatment peripheral blood. Clones were read by immunoSEQ multiplex PCR, and TCRdb kept only the in-frame ones, dropping some. Of about 87,000 clones in the sample, around 84% were seen once. Source: PBMCs, taken around atezolizumab (anti-PD-L1) treatment. The receptors were gathered from a man in his sixties with urothelial cancer.

The chain combines TRBV5-4 with TRBJ2-5; a possible D gene is TRBD1 (5 bases). V lost 9 bases and J 1 base, leaving 22 bases between the germline ends. The CDR3 length is 16 residues. Germline V gene data show CDR1 as SGHNT and CDR2 as YYREEE (reference sequence). The CDR3 here is CATAETASLLQETQYF. CDR3 in DNA: TGTGCCACAGCTGAGACAGCAAGCTTACTCCAAGAGACCCAGTACTTC.

V and J are TRBV5-4 and TRBJ2-5, with 12 nucleotides matching TRBD2. CDR1 SGHNT and CDR2 YYREEE come from the germline V gene (reference sequence). V lost 4 bases, J lost 5 bases, and 6 bases stayed unmatched. This CDR3 has 15 residues. CDR3 in DNA: TGTGCCAGCAGCGTTGGACTAGCGGGATTGGAGACCCAGTACTTC. It encodes CASSVGLAGLETQYF.

To note about this clone: A junction end diverges from the germline sequence, so it may reflect a read error. The chain is built from TRBV6-1 and TRBJ2-5; TRBD2 agrees at 7 bases. The CDR3 sequence is 15 residues long. CDR1 is MNHNS, CDR2 SASEGT, per germline. CDR3 amino acids: CASIRWASGQEAQYF. In DNA, the CDR3 is TGTGCCAGCATCCGATGGGCTAGCGGTCAAGAGGCCCAGTACTTC.

The chain employs TRBV28 and TRBJ2-3, with TRBD2 matching over 13 bases. Trimming removed 4 bases from V and 3 bases from J; junction bases left unmatched: 7. The germline gives CDR1 MDHEN, CDR2 SYDVKM. This CDR3 has 17 residues. In DNA, the CDR3 is TGTGCCAGCAGTTCCCCGACTAGCGGGAGGTGGACAGATACGCAGTATTTT. Translation gives CASSSPTSGRWTDTQYF.

The chain has TRBV7-6 and TRBJ2-1; 7 nucleotides align to TRBD2. The V gene's germline CDR1 is SGHVS and CDR2 FNYEAQ. Losses at the gene ends were 1 base for V and 0 bases for J; bases not matched to a gene: 9. The CDR3 contains 18 residues. The CDR3 DNA sequence: TGTGCCAGCAGCTTAGAGGCTAGCGGTTATAGCTCCTACAATGAGCAGTTCTTC. It codes for CASSLEASGYSSYNEQFF.

This chain connects TRBV6-5 to TRBJ1-1, with no clear D. V gave up 1 base and J gave up 1 base, with 10 bases separating them. This CDR3 has 15 amino acids. Germline values: CDR1 MNHEY, CDR2 SVGAGI. CDR3 loop: CASSYFARSNTEAFF. CDR3 DNA: TGTGCCAGCAGTTACTTCGCGAGATCGAACACTGAAGCTTTCTTT.

The chain employs TRBV11-2 and TRBJ2-5; D is uncertain. Trimming cost V 2 bases and J 1 base, with 11 bases left between them. From germline, CDR1 is SGHAT and CDR2 FQNNGV. The CDR3 has 15 residues. CDR3 DNA sequence: TGTGCCAGCAGCTTATCGTTCGTGGCCCAAGAGACCCAGTACTTC. Protein sequence: CASSLSFVAQETQYF.

V is TRBV7-2 and J is TRBJ2-2; 9 nucleotides match TRBD2. The V gene end was trimmed by 5 bases and the J gene end by 3 bases; junction bases not matched to a gene: 4. From germline, CDR1 is SGHTA and CDR2 FQGNSA. The CDR3 is 15 amino acids. In DNA, the CDR3 is TGTGCCAGCAGCCAAAGCGGGAGGTACACCGGGGAGCTGTTTTTT. It codes for CASSQSGRYTGELFF.

J is TRBJ2-1 and V is TRBV29-1, with D perhaps TRBD1 (6 bases). V was trimmed by 4 bases and J by 2 bases, leaving 12 bases between them. CDR3 length equals 14 residues. The V gene's germline CDR1 is SQVTM and CDR2 ANQGSEA. The CDR3 DNA sequence: TGCAGCGTTGTTACAGGGTTTACCTACAATGAGCAGTTCTTC. It translates to CSVVTGFTYNEQFF.

The rearrangement uses TRBV7-9 and TRBJ1-1, with D hard to call. Germline CDR1 is SEHNR and CDR2 is FQNEAQ (reference sequence). CDR3 length: 14 amino acids. V was pared by 2 bases and J by 2 bases, with 9 bases between. The CDR3 DNA sequence: TGTGCCAGCAGCTTATCGTCTCGTAACACTGAAGCTTTCTTT. Amino acids: CASSLSSRNTEAFF.

The chain combines TRBV7-9 with TRBJ1-3; TRBD1 might be the D (5 bases). The CDR3 length is 11 residues. The V gene's germline CDR1 is SEHNR and CDR2 FQNEAQ (reference sequence). The V and J ends lost 6 bases and 9 bases respectively, with 9 bases between them. This CDR3 reads CASSTGVTIYF. CDR3 DNA sequence: TGTGCCAGCAGTACAGGTGTCACCATATATTTT.

This clone was seen a single time. The gene calls are TRBV28 and TRBJ2-7, with D perhaps TRBD2 (7 bases). V gave up 4 bases and J gave up 2 bases, with 15 bases separating them. This CDR3 region has 15 residues. Germline V gene data show CDR1 as MDHEN and CDR2 as SYDVKM. In nucleotides, the CDR3 is TGTGCCAGCAGTTCCCTCGACGGGGGGCCCTACGAGCAGTACTTC. As protein: CASSSLDGGPYEQYF.

The chain joins TRBV27 to TRBJ1-4; D is unclear. Germline CDR1 is MNHEY and CDR2 is SMNVEV (reference sequence). V shed 2 bases and J shed 10 bases, with 11 bases lying between them. This CDR3 region has 13 residues. Here the CDR3 reads CASSLREGTKLFF. In nucleotides, the CDR3 is TGTGCCAGCAGTTTAAGGGAGGGAACAAAACTGTTTTTT.

The rearrangement joins TRBV5-1 to TRBJ2-6; TRBD1 is a possible D gene (6 bases). Trimming removed 4 bases at V and 2 bases at J, with 10 bases between. The CDR3 runs 15 residues. The V gene's germline CDR1 is SGHRS and CDR2 YFSETQ. The CDR3 DNA reads as TGCGCCAGCAGCCTGCCAGGGGCTGGGGCCAACGTCCTGACTTTC. Protein sequence: CASSLPGAGANVLTF.

A few counts support this clone. The chain couples TRBV29-1 to TRBJ1-3; D unclear. In germline, CDR1 is SQVTM, CDR2 ANQGSEA. The CDR3 totals 11 residues. Trimming removed 8 bases at V and 11 bases at J, with 16 bases between. CDR3 DNA: TGCAGCTTCACACTAGCGGGGTCCATATATTTT. It is translated as CSFTLAGSIYF.

In this sample, this clone turned up a few times. The CDR3 is CASSGGGGPSGANVLTF. The CDR3 DNA sequence: TGTGCCAGTAGTGGTGGGGGCGGTCCCTCTGGGGCCAACGTCCTGACTTTC. The chain recombines TRBV19 with TRBJ2-6; perhaps TRBD1 as D (6 bases). Trimming removed 5 bases from V and 0 bases from J, with 14 bases in between. Germline V gene sequence: CDR1 LNHDA, CDR2 SQIVND (reference sequence). There are 17 residues in the CDR3.

V and J are TRBV7-2 and TRBJ2-1; perhaps TRBD1 as D (6 bases). V lost 1 base and J 4 bases, leaving 8 bases between the germline ends. From germline, CDR1 is SGHTA and CDR2 FQGNSA. The length of the CDR3 is 14 residues. This CDR3 reads CASSLGTEYNEQFF. The CDR3 DNA reads TGTGCCAGCAGCTTAGGGACAGAGTACAATGAGCAGTTCTTC.

The chain uses TRBV28 and TRBJ2-3; 7 bases fit TRBD2. This CDR3 spans 15 amino acids. Germline CDR1 reads MDHEN; CDR2 reads SYDVKM. V shed 4 bases and J 3 bases; nucleotides not matched to a gene: 7. The CDR3 reads CASSSGGAGTDTQYF. DNA for the CDR3: TGTGCCAGCAGTTCGGGGGGTGCAGGAACAGATACGCAGTATTTT.

For the CDR3, the DNA is TGTGCCAGTAGTATCGGGGGGAGCTCCTACGAGCAGTACTTC. This encodes CASSIGGSSYEQYF. The chain joins TRBV19 to TRBJ2-7; 7 positions match TRBD2. The CDR3 loop spans 14 amino acids. From germline, CDR1 is LNHDA and CDR2 SQIVND (reference sequence). Trimming cost V 3 bases and J 0 bases; bases outside gene matches: 2. The whole variable domain, filled in from reference TRBV19 and TRBJ2-7, reads DGGITQSPKYLFRKEGQNVTLSCEQNLNHDAMYWYRQDPGQGLRLIYYSQIVNDFQKGDIAEGYSVSREKKESFPLTVTSAQKNPTAFYLCASSIGGSSYEQYFGPGTRLTVT.

This clone was recorded a few times. This chain links TRBV27 with TRBJ1-2; TRBD1 agrees at 9 bases. With V trimmed by 3 bases and J by 12 bases, 5 bases remained unmatched. This CDR3 has 12 amino acids. In germline, CDR1 is MNHEY, CDR2 SMNVEV (reference sequence). In DNA form, the CDR3 reads TGTGCCAGCAGTTTCACAGGGGGCGCGCACACCTTC. Translated: CASSFTGGAHTF.

V gene TRBV7-2 combines with J gene TRBJ2-1, with 10 bases identical to TRBD2. The germline CDR1 and CDR2 sequences are SGHTA and FQGNSA. V lost 6 bases and J lost 6; bases outside the gene matches: 5. The CDR3 has 14 amino acids. CDR3: CASSPTSGVNEQFF. DNA of the CDR3: TGTGCCAGCAGTCCAACTAGCGGGGTCAATGAGCAGTTCTTC. The whole variable domain, remainder taken from reference TRBV7-2 and TRBJ2-1, is GAGVSQSPSNKVTEKGKDVELRCDPISGHTALYWYRQSLGQGLEFLIYFQGNSAPDKSGLPSDRFSAERTGGSVSTLTIQRTQQEDSAVYLCASSPTSGVNEQFFGPGTRLTVL.

The CDR3 nucleotides are TGTGCCAGCAGCTTGGGACAGGGGTCGGGGGGGACTGAAGCTTTCTTT. It yields the protein CASSLGQGSGGTEAFF. The V and J genes are TRBV11-3 and TRBJ1-1; TRBD1 agrees at 10 bases. The CDR3 spans 16 residues. The germline CDR1 and CDR2 sequences are SGHNT and YENEEA. The V gene end was trimmed by 3 bases and the J gene end by 5 bases; junction bases not matched to a gene: 9.

This clone was found a few times. V gene TRBV7-2 combines with J gene TRBJ1-2; TRBD1 matches 7 bases. The CDR3 totals 15 residues. Germline V gene lookup returns CDR1 SGHTA and CDR2 FQGNSA. The trim removed 6 bases at V and 7 bases at J, leaving 14 bases unmatched. The CDR3 loop reads CASSWETGYSAGYTF. CDR3 in DNA: TGTGCCAGCAGTTGGGAGACAGGGTATTCGGCTGGCTACACCTTC. Looking up the rest from reference TRBV7-2 and TRBJ1-2 gives the full variable domain: GAGVSQSPSNKVTEKGKDVELRCDPISGHTALYWYRQSLGQGLEFLIYFQGNSAPDKSGLPSDRFSAERTGGSVSTLTIQRTQQEDSAVYLCASSWETGYSAGYTFGSGTRLTVV.

This sequence joins TRBV19 and TRBJ2-5; a weak D match, TRBD1 (5 bases). Trimming pared 6 bases from V and 4 bases from J, leaving 15 bases between. This CDR3 region has 14 residues. Germline assignment: CDR1 LNHDA and CDR2 SQIVND (reference sequence). The CDR3 region has the DNA TGTGCCAGTAGACCAACAGGCCTGCTAGAGACCCAGTACTTC. Amino acid sequence: CASRPTGLLETQYF.

V usage is TRBV5-6 and J usage is TRBJ1-5; 9 bases align to TRBD1. V shed 2 bases, J shed 7 bases, and the junction held 10 bases outside the gene matches. Germline-derived CDR1 and CDR2 are SGHDT and YYEEEE. CDR3 length equals 16 residues. The CDR3 is CASSLDLDRGFQPQHF. The CDR3 DNA reads TGTGCCAGCAGCTTAGATCTGGACAGGGGTTTCCAGCCCCAGCATTTT.

This rearrangement joins TRBV28 to TRBJ1-4, with D perhaps matching TRBD1 (5 bases). CDR1 MDHEN and CDR2 SYDVKM come from the germline V gene. This CDR3 has 15 amino acids. The V gene lost 8 bases and the J gene lost 1 base, with 14 bases spanning the gap. The CDR3 reads CASGARVLTNEKLFF. The CDR3 bases are TGTGCCAGCGGCGCCAGGGTTCTAACTAATGAAAAACTGTTTTTT.

The chain is built from TRBV11-2 and TRBJ2-2; maybe TRBD2 (6 bases). This CDR3 spans 19 amino acids. V lost 4 bases and J 1 base, leaving 22 bases between the germline ends. From germline, CDR1 is SGHAT and CDR2 FQNNGV. The CDR3: CASSSSQISLAMNTGELFF. CDR3 sequence (DNA): TGTGCCAGCAGCTCCTCTCAAATCTCCCTAGCGATGAACACCGGGGAGCTGTTTTTT.

The rearrangement uses TRBV9 and TRBJ1-6, with D perhaps TRBD1 (6 bases). The CDR3 consists of 17 residues. The ends were cut back, 4 bases at V and 3 bases at J, with 17 bases in the middle. CDR1 and CDR2 (germline): SGDLS, YYNGEE. The CDR3 sequence: CASSPTQGLDYNSPLHF. The CDR3 nucleotides are TGTGCCAGCAGCCCAACCCAGGGGTTGGACTATAATTCACCCCTCCACTTT.